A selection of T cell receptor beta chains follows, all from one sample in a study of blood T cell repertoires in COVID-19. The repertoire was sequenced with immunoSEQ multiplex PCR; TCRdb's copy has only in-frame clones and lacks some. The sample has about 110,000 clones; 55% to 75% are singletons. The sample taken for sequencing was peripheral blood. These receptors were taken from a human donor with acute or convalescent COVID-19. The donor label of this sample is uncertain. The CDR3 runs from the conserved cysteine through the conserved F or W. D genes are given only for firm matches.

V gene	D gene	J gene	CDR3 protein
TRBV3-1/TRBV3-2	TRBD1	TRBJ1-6	CASADREIKSPLHF
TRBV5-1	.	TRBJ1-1	CASSLRQALNTEAFF
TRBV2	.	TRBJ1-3	CASSGSQGVAGNTIYF
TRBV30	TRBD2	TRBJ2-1	CAWTPSGGALKFF
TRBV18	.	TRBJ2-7	CASSPGRQAVQYF
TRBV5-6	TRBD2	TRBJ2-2	CASSSPGYSGGTNTGELFF
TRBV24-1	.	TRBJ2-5	CATSELLLGGQETQYF
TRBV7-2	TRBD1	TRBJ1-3	CASSLAGTASSGNTIYF
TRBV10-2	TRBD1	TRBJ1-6	CASSESTGGGNSPLHF
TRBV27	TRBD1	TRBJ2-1	CASSSYLTGGSGEQFF
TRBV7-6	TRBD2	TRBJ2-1	CASSLAWTSGNEQFF
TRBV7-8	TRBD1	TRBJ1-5	CASSLVRTGLYQPQHF
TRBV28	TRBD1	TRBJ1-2	CASRTAGGRNYGYTF
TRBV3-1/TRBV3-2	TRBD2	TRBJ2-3	CASSQTGGTDTQYF
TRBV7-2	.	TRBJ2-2	CASSLSGTGELFF
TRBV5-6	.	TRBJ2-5	CASSWKRGNQETQYF
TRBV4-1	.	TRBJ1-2	CASSQDKYRDYGYTF
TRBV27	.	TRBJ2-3	CASSVWTSTDTQYF
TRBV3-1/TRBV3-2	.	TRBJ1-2	CASSPTGDRTDGYTF
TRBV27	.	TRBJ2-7	CASRALASYEQYF
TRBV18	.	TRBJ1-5	CASSPGVEGQPQHF
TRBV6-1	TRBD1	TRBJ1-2	CASSESLGRGLSGYTF
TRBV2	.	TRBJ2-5	CASSEETQYF
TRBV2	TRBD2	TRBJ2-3	CASSEARRGDTDTQYF
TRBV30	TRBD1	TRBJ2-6	CALNRGAGANVLTF
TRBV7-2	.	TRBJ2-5	CASSLAYSQETQYF
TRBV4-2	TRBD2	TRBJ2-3	CASSRFAGAGGATDTQYF
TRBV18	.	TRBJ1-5	CASSPGVTSNQPQHF
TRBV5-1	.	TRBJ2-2	CASSLQGPPGELFF
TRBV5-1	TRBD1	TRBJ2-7	CASSPTRQGSSYEQYF
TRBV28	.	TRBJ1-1	CASRPTFENTEAFF
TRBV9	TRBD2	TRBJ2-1	CASSALAGDNNEQFF
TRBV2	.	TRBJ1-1	CASSEARGGTEAFF
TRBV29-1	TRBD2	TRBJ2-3	CSVALQRGVESTDTQYF
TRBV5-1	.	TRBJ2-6	CASSLPSSGANVLTF
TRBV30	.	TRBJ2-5	CAWSAPGALGETQYF
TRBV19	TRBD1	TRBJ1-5	CASTEQGAPPNQPQHF
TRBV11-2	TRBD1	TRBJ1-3	CASSSRTGGISGNTIYF
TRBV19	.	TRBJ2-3	CASSNGRGMFTDTQYF
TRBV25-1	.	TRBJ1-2	CASSEYPQGGGYTF
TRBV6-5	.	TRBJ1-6	CASRDWNSPLHF
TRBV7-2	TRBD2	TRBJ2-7	CASSSFSGGQYEQYF
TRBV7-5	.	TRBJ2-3	CARSAPPMTSGGGTDTQYF
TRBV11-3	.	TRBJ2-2	CASSLGAETGELFF
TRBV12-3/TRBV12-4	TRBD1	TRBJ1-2	CASNGDRGGYTF
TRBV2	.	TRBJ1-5	CASSATDNQPQHF
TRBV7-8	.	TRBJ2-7	CASSQSLLTSAGTFHEQYF
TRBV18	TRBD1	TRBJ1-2	CASSPDRGGIGYTF
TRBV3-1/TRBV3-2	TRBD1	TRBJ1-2	CATRQGLNYGYTF
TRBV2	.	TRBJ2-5	CASSGGTALTQYF
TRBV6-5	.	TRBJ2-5	CASSLRDLRGTQYF
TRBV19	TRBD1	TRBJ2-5	CASSIGTGGGETQYF
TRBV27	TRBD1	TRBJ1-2	CASSFSQGGGYTF
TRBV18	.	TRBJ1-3	CASSSSRFGSGNTIYF
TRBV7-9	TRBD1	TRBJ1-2	CASSPRTGLNYGYTF